These 8 T cell receptor beta chains came from one sample sequenced in a study of human T cells and chemical hapten exposure. One entry per CDR3 protein, called by TCRdb with MiXCR from the RACE reads. The sample includes about 130,000 distinct CDR3 sequences, approximately 9% of them seen just once. Sample time point: healthy volunteer bleed at 2 weeks. Sequencing started from total RNA isolated from unfractionated whole blood. Source material: whole blood. The receptors derive from a male donor in good health. Some clones in this sample may be carry-over from other donors' samples.

This clonotype was recorded a few times. The chain has TRBV12-3 or TRBV12-4 and TRBJ1-4; the match to TRBD1 covers 8 bases. The CDR3 extends over 12 amino acids. Unmatched junction bases numbered 5, after V lost 5 bases and J lost 12 bases. The CDR3 region has the DNA TGTGCCAGCAGTCTCCGACAGGGGCAACTGTTTTTT. As protein: CASSLRQGQLFF.

The V gene is TRBV5-1, the J gene TRBJ2-1; perhaps TRBD1 as D (6 bases). The CDR3 consists of 17 residues. CDR1 is SGHRS, CDR2 YFSETQ, per germline. V was trimmed by 1 base and J by 9 bases, leaving 23 bases between them. The CDR3 here is CASSLPKDRPLEGEQFF. DNA for the CDR3: TGCGCCAGCAGCTTGCCCAAGGACAGACCCCTCGAAGGTGAGCAGTTCTTC. The full variable domain, rest sourced from reference TRBV5-1 and TRBJ2-1, is KAGVTQTPRYLIKTRGQQVTLSCSPISGHRSVSWYQQTPGQGLQFLFEYFSETQRNKGNFPGRFSGRQFSNSRSEMNVSTLELGDSALYLCASSLPKDRPLEGEQFFGPGTRLTVL.

V is TRBV6-5 and J is TRBJ1-4, with 7 bases that match TRBD1. After removal of 6 bases from V and 6 bases from J, the junction contained 10 bases not matched to a gene. Germline V gene sequence: CDR1 MNHEY, CDR2 SVGAGI. The CDR3 loop spans 15 amino acids. The CDR3, as DNA: TGTGCCAGCAGCCAATTACAGGGGAACTATGAAAAACTGTTTTTT. Translating gives CASSQLQGNYEKLFF.

V is TRBV6-5 and J is TRBJ1-1, with D possibly TRBD1 on 5 matching bases. The CDR3 is 15 amino acids. V lost 8 bases and J 3 bases, leaving 19 bases between the germline ends. Germline-derived CDR1 and CDR2 are MNHEY and SVGAGI. CDR3 sequence (DNA): TGTGCCAGCGGGAGGGACGGGGGATGGGACACTGAAGCTTTCTTT. It codes for CASGRDGGWDTEAFF.

The chain employs TRBV12-3 or TRBV12-4 and TRBJ2-7, with TRBD1 as a possible D gene (6 bases). The CDR3 contains 13 residues. V was clipped by 6 bases and J by 1 base, with 10 bases between them. In DNA, the CDR3 is TGTGCCAGCAGGGACAGAAGGTCCTACGAGCAGTACTTC. Protein sequence: CASRDRRSYEQYF.

This clonotype showed up just a few times. The rearrangement links TRBV10-3 to TRBJ1-1; D ambiguous. The CDR3 runs to 11 residues. The V and J ends lost 2 bases and 8 bases respectively, with 6 bases between them. CDR1 is ENHRY, CDR2 SYGVKD, per germline. DNA of the CDR3: TGTGCCATCAGTGAGGCGGACGAAGCTTTCTTT. Residues: CAISEADEAFF.

This clonotype was picked up many times. The chain is built from TRBV6-5 and TRBJ1-1; the D gene is possibly TRBD1 (5 bases). There are 14 residues in the CDR3. From germline, CDR1 is MNHEY and CDR2 SVGAGI. The V and J ends lost 4 bases and 6 bases respectively, with 15 bases between them. CDR3 residues: CASSFGRGRAEAFF. The DNA of the CDR3 is TGTGCCAGCAGTTTCGGACGGGGGAGGGCTGAAGCTTTCTTT.

The gene calls are TRBV5-1 and TRBJ2-7, with D perhaps TRBD2 (7 bases). Germline V gene lookup returns CDR1 SGHRS and CDR2 YFSETQ. This CDR3 is built from 14 residues. V dropped 4 bases and J dropped 6 bases, with 17 bases sitting between them. The CDR3 is CASSQGGGYGEQYF. As DNA, the CDR3 is TGCGCCAGCAGCCAAGGGGGGGGGTACGGCGAGCAGTACTTC. The full variable domain, its missing parts supplied by reference TRBV5-1 and TRBJ2-7, is KAGVTQTPRYLIKTRGQQVTLSCSPISGHRSVSWYQQTPGQGLQFLFEYFSETQRNKGNFPGRFSGRQFSNSRSEMNVSTLELGDSALYLCASSQGGGYGEQYFGPGTRLTVT.